This T cell receptor (beta chain) was sequenced for a study of blood T cell repertoires in COVID-19. Study-level background: Whether acute or convalescent, the COVID-19 samples came from the United States, Italy and Spain. T cells, B-cell-depleted T cells, or PBMCs provided the cDNA or gDNA that served as material.

The germline gives CDR1 SNHLY, CDR2 FYNNEI. Trimming left V 7 bases short and J 1 base short, with 17 bases between. This CDR3 contains 15 residues. Original handling: Reference gene primer amplification yielded estimated nucleated cell counts. Measured with immunoSEQ multiplex PCR; TCRdb has only the in-frame clones, and not every one. V, J and clone size were drawn from that table, and D and trimming were deduced from the DNA. The sample yields about 85,000 clones, around 93% seen once. This TCR was sampled from a human donor with active COVID-19. The donor label of this sample is uncertain. Sample: peripheral blood. The rearrangement uses TRBV2 and TRBJ2-7; possibly TRBD2 for D (7 bases). The CDR3 coding sequence is TGTGCCAGCAAGGAGGGGGGGTGGAAATCCTACGAGCAGTACTTC. This gives the protein CASKEGGWKSYEQYF.